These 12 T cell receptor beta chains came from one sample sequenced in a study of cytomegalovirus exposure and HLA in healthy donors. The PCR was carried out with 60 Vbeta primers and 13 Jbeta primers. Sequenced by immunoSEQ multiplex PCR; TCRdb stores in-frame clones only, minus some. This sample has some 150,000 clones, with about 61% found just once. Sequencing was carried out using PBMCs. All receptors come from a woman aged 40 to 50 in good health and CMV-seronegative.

CDR3 nucleotides: TGTGCCCTTTTCACCGGGGAGCTGTTTTTT. Protein sequence: CALFTGELFF. The chain is built from TRBV30 and TRBJ2-2; the D is unclear. With 8 bases removed from V and 4 bases from J, the gap between germline ends came to 5 bases. The germline gives CDR1 GTSNPN, CDR2 SVGIG (reference sequence). This CDR3 is built from 10 residues.

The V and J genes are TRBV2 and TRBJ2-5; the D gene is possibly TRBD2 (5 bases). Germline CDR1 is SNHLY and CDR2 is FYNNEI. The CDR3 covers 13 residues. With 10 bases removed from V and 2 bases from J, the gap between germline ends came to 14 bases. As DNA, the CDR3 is TGTGCCACCAAGGCGGACTTTCAAGAGACCCAGTACTTC. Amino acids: CATKADFQETQYF.

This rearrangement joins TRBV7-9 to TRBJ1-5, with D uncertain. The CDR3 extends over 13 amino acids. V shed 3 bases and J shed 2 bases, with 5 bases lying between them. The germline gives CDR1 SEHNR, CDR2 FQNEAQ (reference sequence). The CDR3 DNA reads TGTGCCAGCAGCTTGTCCGGCAATCAGCCCCAGCATTTT. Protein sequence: CASSLSGNQPQHF.

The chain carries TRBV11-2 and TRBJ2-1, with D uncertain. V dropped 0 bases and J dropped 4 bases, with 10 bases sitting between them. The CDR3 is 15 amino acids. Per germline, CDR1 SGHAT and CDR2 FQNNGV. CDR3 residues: CASSLEVGWYNEQFF. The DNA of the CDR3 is TGTGCCAGCAGCTTAGAAGTGGGCTGGTACAATGAGCAGTTCTTC.

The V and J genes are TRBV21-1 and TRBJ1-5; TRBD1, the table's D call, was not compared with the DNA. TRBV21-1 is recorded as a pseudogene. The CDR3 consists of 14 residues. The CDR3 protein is CASAKDRGNQPQHF. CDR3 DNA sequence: TGTGCCAGCGCGAAGGACAGGGGAAATCAGCCCCAGCATTTT.

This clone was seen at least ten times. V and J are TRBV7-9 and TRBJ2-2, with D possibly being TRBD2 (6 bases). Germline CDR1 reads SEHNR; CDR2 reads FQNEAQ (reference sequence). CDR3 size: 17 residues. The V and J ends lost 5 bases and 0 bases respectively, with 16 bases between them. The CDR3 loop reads CASSHGSPSPNTGELFF. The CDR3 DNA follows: TGTGCCAGCAGCCACGGGAGCCCGAGTCCGAACACCGGGGAGCTGTTTTTT.

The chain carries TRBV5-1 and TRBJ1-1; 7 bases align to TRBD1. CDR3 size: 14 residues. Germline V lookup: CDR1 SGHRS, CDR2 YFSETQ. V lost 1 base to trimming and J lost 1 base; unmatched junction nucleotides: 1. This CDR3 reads CASSLPGGNTEAFF. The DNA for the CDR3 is TGCGCCAGCAGCTTGCCAGGGGGGAACACTGAAGCTTTCTTT.

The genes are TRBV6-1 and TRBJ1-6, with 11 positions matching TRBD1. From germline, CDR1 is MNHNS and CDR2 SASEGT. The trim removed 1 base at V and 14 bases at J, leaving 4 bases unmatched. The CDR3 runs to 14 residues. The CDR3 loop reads CASSEGTGGAALHF. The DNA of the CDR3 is TGTGCCAGCAGTGAAGGGACAGGGGGCGCAGCCCTCCACTTT.

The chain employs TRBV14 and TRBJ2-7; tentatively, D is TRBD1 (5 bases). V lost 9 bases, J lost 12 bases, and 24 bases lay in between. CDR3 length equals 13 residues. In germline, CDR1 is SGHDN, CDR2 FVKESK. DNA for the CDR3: TGTGCCAGTCCAGACGCCGACAGCCACGATTTGTACTTC. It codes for CASPDADSHDLYF.

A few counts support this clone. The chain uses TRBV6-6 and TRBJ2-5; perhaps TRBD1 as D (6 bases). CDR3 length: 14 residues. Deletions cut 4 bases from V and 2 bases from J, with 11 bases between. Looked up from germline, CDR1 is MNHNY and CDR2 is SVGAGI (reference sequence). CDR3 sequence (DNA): TGTGCCAGCAGTTTCGGACAGAAACAAGAGACCCAGTACTTC. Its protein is CASSFGQKQETQYF.

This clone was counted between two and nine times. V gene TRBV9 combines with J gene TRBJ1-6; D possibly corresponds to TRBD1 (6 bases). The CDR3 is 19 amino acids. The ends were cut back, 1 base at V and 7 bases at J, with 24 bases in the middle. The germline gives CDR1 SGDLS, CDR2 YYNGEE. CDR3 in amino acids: CASSVYPHRAYIANSPLHF. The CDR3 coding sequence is TGTGCCAGCAGCGTATATCCCCACAGGGCCTACATCGCGAATTCACCCCTCCACTTT.

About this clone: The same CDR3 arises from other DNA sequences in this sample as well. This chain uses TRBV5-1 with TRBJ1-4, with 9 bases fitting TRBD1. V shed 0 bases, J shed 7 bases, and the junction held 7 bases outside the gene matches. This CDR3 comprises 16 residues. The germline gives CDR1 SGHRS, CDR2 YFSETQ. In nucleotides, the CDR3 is TGCGCCAGCAGCTTGGGGCCGGGACAGGGTGGTGAAAAACTGTTTTTT. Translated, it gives CASSLGPGQGGEKLFF.